The entry below gives a single T cell receptor beta chain sequence along with its context. No antigen is known for it. The V gene end was trimmed by 2 bases and the J gene end by 7 bases; junction bases not matched to a gene: 13. The CDR3 spans 17 residues. Germline CDR1 is MGHRA and CDR2 is YSYEKL. Researchers ran the PCR with 60 Vbeta and 13 Jbeta primers. Some clones are missing from TCRdb's copy, which holds only in-frame ones; the method was immunoSEQ multiplex PCR. The repertoire includes roughly 200,000 clones, over 70% of them detected once, and 2.9% sits in the top ten. The data belong to a study of cytomegalovirus exposure and HLA in healthy donors. Study-level results: Across donors, sequencing depth was assumed by presence/absence analyses to be roughly uniform. TCR beta sequences reportedly predicted most subjects' HLA-A and HLA-B alleles accurately. Generally TCR sequences proved uncommon, though certain public TCRs appeared in numerous donors.

The sample consisted of PBMCs. This chain connects TRBV4-1 to TRBJ2-5, with 10 bases matching TRBD2. This TCR was recovered from a male donor in good health and CMV-seronegative. The CDR3 nucleotides read TGCGCCAGCAGCCAATTCCCCCTAGCGGGGGCCGGGGGGACCCAGTACTTC. Encoded protein: CASSQFPLAGAGGTQYF.